This TCR beta chain stems from a study of blood T cell repertoires in COVID-19. The assay was immunoSEQ multiplex PCR, and TCRdb's table has in-frame clones only and misses some. This table holds 60,000 to 90,000 clones, approximately 82% found once. The junction had 1 base not matched to a gene; V was cut back by 0 bases and J by 0 bases. Germline V gene lookup returns CDR1 SGHNT and CDR2 YYREEE (reference sequence). This CDR3 region has 15 residues. The rearrangement uses TRBV5-4 and TRBJ2-3, with 7 bases that match TRBD1. The sequence derives from a woman aged 45-59 years with acute or convalescent COVID-19. The material sequenced was peripheral blood. CDR3 nucleotides: TGTGCCAGCAGCTTGGACAGGGGAAGCACAGATACGCAGTATTTT. As protein: CASSLDRGSTDTQYF. The full variable domain, completed using reference TRBV5-4 and TRBJ2-3, is ETGVTQSPTHLIKTRGQQVTLRCSSQSGHNTVSWYQQALGQGPQFIFQYYREEENGRGNFPPRFSGLQFPNYSSELNVNALELDDSALYLCASSLDRGSTDTQYFGPGTRLTVL.